Many counts were recorded for the clone carrying this T cell receptor (beta chain). What it binds is not known. 5'RACE primed from the constant segment yielded TCR alpha and TCR beta cDNA libraries bearing sample barcodes and UMIs. TCRdb re-called the 5' RACE reads through MiXCR, storing one row per CDR3 protein. The table shows around 35,000 distinct CDR3 sequences, with about 7.7% occurring only once. V shed 1 base and J 8 bases; nucleotides not matched to a gene: 6. From germline, CDR1 is SGDLS and CDR2 YYNGEE. This CDR3 is 14 amino acids long. The sample comes from a study of T-cell memory formation after mild COVID-19. General study points: Whereas later expanders leaned CD4+, clones contracting day 15 to 85 showed a balanced CD4/CD8 makeup. Proof of SARS-CoV-2 specificity was absent for the second-wave clones that crested on day 37. Contracting CD4+ clones lay largely in CM and EM, with CD8+ ones residing in EMRA.

This chain joins TRBV9 and TRBJ2-1, with 7 bases lining up with TRBD1. Specimen: PBMCs or a T cell subset sorted from them (not recorded which). The TCR sequence derives from a young man who had mild COVID-19 (a few samples of this study predate the infection). Cell type and time point are not known. CDR3 residues: CASSVRPGQYEQFF. In nucleotides, the CDR3 is TGTGCCAGCAGCGTAAGACCGGGACAGTATGAGCAGTTCTTC.